This T cell receptor (beta chain) was observed in a study of cytomegalovirus exposure and HLA in healthy donors. This PCR relied on a set of 60 Vbeta primers and 13 Jbeta primers. Authors' processing steps: Later reanalysis found roughly 80 million unique TCR beta chains, around 10 million of them shared. Method: immunoSEQ multiplex PCR; TCRdb's copy keeps in-frame clones and lacks some. V, J and clone size are those of that table, while D and trimming were read from the DNA. The profile shows 130,000 to 150,000 clones, around 77% of them singletons. Only a few counts were recorded for this clone. Its antigen is unknown. Per the germline V gene, CDR1 is GTSNPN and CDR2 is SVGIG (reference sequence). This CDR3 has 13 residues. J gave up 7 bases and V 2 bases, and 5 bases lay outside the gene matches. General study results and limits: In a later analysis, CMV-associated beta chains were mostly HLA-associated, it appeared.

The chain is built from TRBV30 and TRBJ2-1, with TRBD2 identical over 7 bases. The receptor was isolated from a woman aged 35 to 49 in good health and CMV-seropositive. Sequenced input: PBMCs. This CDR3 is CAWSITSVNEQFF. The CDR3 DNA is TGTGCCTGGAGTATAACTAGCGTGAATGAGCAGTTCTTC.